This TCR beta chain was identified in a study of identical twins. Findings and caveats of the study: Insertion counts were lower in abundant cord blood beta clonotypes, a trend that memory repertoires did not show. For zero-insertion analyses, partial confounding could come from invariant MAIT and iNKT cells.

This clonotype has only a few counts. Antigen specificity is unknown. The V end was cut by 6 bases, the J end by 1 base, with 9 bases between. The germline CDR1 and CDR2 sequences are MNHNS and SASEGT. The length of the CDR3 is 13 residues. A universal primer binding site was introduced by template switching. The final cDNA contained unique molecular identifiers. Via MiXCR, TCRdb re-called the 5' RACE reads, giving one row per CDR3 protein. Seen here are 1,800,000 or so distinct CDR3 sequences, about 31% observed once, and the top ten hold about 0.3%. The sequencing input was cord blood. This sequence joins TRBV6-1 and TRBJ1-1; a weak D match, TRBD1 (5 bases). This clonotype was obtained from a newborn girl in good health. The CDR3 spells CASRIGQNTEAFF. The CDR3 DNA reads TGTGCCAGCAGGATCGGACAGAACACTGAAGCTTTCTTT.